This is a list of T cell receptor beta chains from one sample in a study of T cells in Graves' hyperthyroidism and ophthalmopathy. One entry per CDR3 protein results from TCRdb running MiXCR on the multiplex PCR reads. This sample has fewer than 850,000 distinct CDR3 sequences; 15% to 20% occur once, and the top ten carry less than 20%. Source material: blood. The receptors were sampled from a man aged 50-60 years with Graves' hyperthyroidism. CDR3s include the opening cysteine and the closing phenylalanine or tryptophan.

v_call cdr3_aa
TRBV6-2/TRBV6-3 CASSKQGRRSPLHF
TRBV10-3 CAIKAGGPETQYF
TRBV9 CASSVGSGPYQPQHF
TRBV6-5 CASSYSAGRSYEQYF
TRBV6-2/TRBV6-3 CASSYGGGRGQPQHF
TRBV28 CASSFYSQTSGGDNEQFF
TRBV2 CASSRQGPGYEQYF
TRBV19 CASSPLRGVGIQYF
TRBV11-2 CASSLGSLAGVSSYNEQFF
TRBV20-1 CSAYLTSGSSSYEQYF
TRBV12-3/TRBV12-4 CASIQLAQRETQYF
TRBV20-1 CSAREYAGSTDTQYF
TRBV28 CASSLMVSTEAFF
TRBV6-6 CASSYGDGRVGMGRASYEQYF
TRBV12-5 CASGTSRLGSGANVLTF
TRBV5-6 CASSFYMVDTQYF
TRBV28 CASSLSGGGGIQYF
TRBV29-1 CSVETSGFEEQYF
TRBV18 CASSPLEQETQYF
TRBV7-2 CASSSGVTDTQYF
TRBV28 CASSFSFMNTEAFF
TRBV12-3/TRBV12-4 CASSLVAGGMGDYGYTF
TRBV7-8 CASSLQSGGTDTQYF
TRBV7-9 CASSSAGTTFADTQYF
TRBV11-2 CASSFPPWTSGPYEQYF
TRBV4-3 CASSQVDSDYGYTF
TRBV30 CAWGFSNYGYTF
TRBV27 CASSLYGQQETQYF
TRBV12-3/TRBV12-4 CASKVGGSSYEQYF
TRBV3-1 CASSQTGVADTQYF
TRBV29-1 CSVRDSNQPQHF
TRBV7-9 CASSLVDPYNEQFF
TRBV30 CAWRLAGNTGELFF
TRBV2 CASSEHLERSSYEQYF
TRBV5-1 CASSLGGRDSLYEQYF
TRBV24-1 CATGRQSKTGELFF
TRBV2 CASRGDNEDQPQHF
TRBV27 CASREQGANTGELFF
TRBV11-2 CASSLDLGAHYNEQFF
TRBV6-2/TRBV6-3 CASMDSGDSYNEQFF
TRBV6-5 CASSYSRTVRAFF